This T cell receptor (beta chain) is from a study of shared clonotypes between healthy human individuals. At the level of the study: Donor composition was two women and a few men, aged 18 to 49. CD4 naive and CD4 memory each took three plates per donor, while CD8 naive took two and CD8 memory one.

The data were produced by immunoSEQ multiplex PCR, yet TCRdb's version contains in-frame clones alone and is incomplete. The profile shows about 2 million clones, 85% to 95% of them singletons. CD45RO-negative CD8 cells positively selected for CCR7 made up the naive population, which excluded terminally differentiated effector memory CD45RA+ cells. Whole-study findings and limits: Relative to their counterparts shared across all four donors, non-shared clonotypes exhibited diminished generation probabilities. Naive subsets tended to show greater estimated richness than memory subsets.

This clone was recorded once. Its antigen is unknown. What was sequenced was naive CD8+ T cells sorted from blood. This sequence was found in a man between 18 and 35 years old in good health.

In DNA, the CDR3 is TGTGCCAGTAGTTACCTAGCGGGAGCGGTCAATGAGCAGTTCTTC. Amino acids: CASSYLAGAVNEQFF. The gene calls are TRBV19 and TRBJ2-1; 10 positions agree with TRBD2. The junction had 7 bases not matched to a gene; V was cut back by 5 bases and J by 6 bases. The CDR3 has 15 residues. Germline V gene data show CDR1 as LNHDA and CDR2 as SQIVND (reference sequence).